This entry lists 13 T cell receptor beta chains sequenced from one sample in a study of identical twins. TCRdb ran MiXCR on the 5' RACE reads and lists one entry per CDR3 protein. The sample holds over 500,000 distinct CDR3 sequences; approximately 22% are singletons and the top ten take roughly 0.91%. These data also featured in a second study, about T cells expressing NK-cell markers.

The specimen was CD4+ T cells sorted from blood. These receptors all stem from a woman under 30 in good health.

This clonotype has at least ten counts. The rearrangement joins TRBV12-3 or TRBV12-4 to TRBJ1-2, with D uncertain. The length of the CDR3 is 11 residues. V gave up 6 bases and J gave up 8 bases, with 10 bases separating them. The CDR3 nucleotides are TGTGCCAGCAGCTTGGGAGTGGGCTACACCTTC. Amino acid sequence: CASSLGVGYTF.

This clonotype was detected many times. Germline is not matched at one junction end, which may reflect a read error. V and J are TRBV18 and TRBJ1-5, with D hard to call. Germline CDR1 and CDR2: KGHSH and LQKENI. This CDR3 has 13 amino acids. As DNA, the CDR3 is TGCGCCAGCAGCCAAGGTGGTAACCAGCCCCAGCATTTT. Protein: CASSQGGNQPQHF. Variable domain in full (rest from reference TRBV18 and TRBJ1-5): NAGVMQNPRHLVRRRGQEARLRCSPMKGHSHVYWYRQLPEEGLKFMVYLQKENIIDESGMPKERFSAEFPKEGPSILRIQQVVRGDSAAYFCASSQGGNQPQHFGDGTRLSIL.

The rearrangement links TRBV6-6 to TRBJ2-7; no clear D gene. Germline values: CDR1 MNHNY, CDR2 SVGAGI (reference sequence). The CDR3 has 12 amino acids. V dropped 4 bases and J dropped 7 bases, with 11 bases sitting between them. The CDR3 sequence is CASSFASEEQYF. DNA for the CDR3: TGTGCCAGCAGTTTTGCCTCGGAGGAGCAGTACTTC.

This clonotype was recorded a few times. The chain employs TRBV7-2 and TRBJ2-3, with D unclear. Trimming pared 3 bases from V and 4 bases from J, leaving 5 bases between. CDR3 size: 12 residues. The germline V gene has CDR1 SGHTA and CDR2 FQGNSA. CDR3 nucleotides: TGTGCCAGCAGCTTTACCCCAGATACGCAGTATTTT. Amino acids: CASSFTPDTQYF.

This clonotype was seen a handful of times. The chain employs TRBV7-8 and TRBJ2-7, with 9 bases matching TRBD2. V trimming: 2 bases; J trimming: 1 base; junction bases outside the gene matches: 12. Germline V gene data show CDR1 as SGHVS and CDR2 as FQNEAQ. CDR3 length: 18 amino acids. The CDR3 nucleotides read TGTGCCAGCAGCTTACGTGGCGGGGGGGCCGGAAAATCCTACGAGCAGTACTTC. Translating it yields CASSLRGGGAGKSYEQYF.

This clonotype was found a few times. This sequence joins TRBV20-1 and TRBJ2-7; 7 positions match TRBD2. Germline values: CDR1 DFQATT, CDR2 SNEGSKA (reference sequence). This CDR3 comprises 15 residues. V shed 5 bases, J shed 3 bases, and the junction held 13 bases outside the gene matches. CDR3 sequence reads: CSAGGTNLRYYEQYF. CDR3 DNA: TGCAGTGCTGGAGGGACTAACCTACGATACTACGAGCAGTACTTC.

This clonotype was seen more than once but under ten times. The chain has TRBV20-1 and TRBJ2-2, with 13 bases fitting TRBD2. CDR1 is DFQATT and CDR2 is SNEGSKA in the germline V gene (reference sequence). The CDR3 spans 17 residues. J lost 4 bases, V lost 2 bases, and 7 bases had no gene match. The DNA for the CDR3 is TGCAGTGCTAGATCGCCCCGGACTAGCGGGAGCACCGGGGAGCTGTTTTTT. It codes for CSARSPRTSGSTGELFF.

There are many counts of this clonotype. The rearrangement uses TRBV12-3 or TRBV12-4 and TRBJ1-2; 8 bases map to TRBD1. V dropped 2 bases and J dropped 8; count of bases not matched to a gene: 10. The CDR3 has 15 residues. The CDR3 DNA reads as TGTGCCAGCAGTTTAAGTGGAAGGACAGGGTCCGGCTACACCTTC. Its protein is CASSLSGRTGSGYTF.

The genes are TRBV12-3 or TRBV12-4 and TRBJ2-7; 8 bases match TRBD1. The J segment lost 5 bases and the V segment lost 7 bases, leaving 10 bases of the junction unmatched. This CDR3 is built from 14 residues. CDR3 sequence reads: CASKQVGRGHEQYF. The CDR3 region has the DNA TGTGCCAGCAAACAAGTGGGCAGGGGGCACGAGCAGTACTTC.

This chain joins TRBV10-3 and TRBJ2-7; 10 bases are shared with TRBD2. Losses at the gene ends were 5 bases for V and 1 base for J; bases not matched to a gene: 14. Germline V gene data show CDR1 as ENHRY and CDR2 as SYGVKD. This CDR3 has 18 amino acids. CDR3 sequence: CAISPLKKREGLSYEQYF. The DNA for the CDR3 is TGTGCCATCAGTCCCCTAAAAAAGCGGGAGGGCCTTTCCTACGAGCAGTACTTC.

This clonotype turned up a few times. The gene calls are TRBV2 and TRBJ2-5, with D hard to call. Trimming left V 7 bases short and J 5 bases short, with 14 bases between. The CDR3 has 13 residues. Germline V gene sequence: CDR1 SNHLY, CDR2 FYNNEI. The CDR3 coding sequence is TGTGCCAGCACCGATGGGGTTGGGGAGACCCAGTACTTC. This encodes CASTDGVGETQYF.

The V call is TRBV9, the J call TRBJ2-5, with TRBD2 identical over 8 bases. Germline-derived CDR1 and CDR2 are SGDLS and YYNGEE. This CDR3 region has 15 residues. Unmatched junction bases numbered 10, after V lost 4 bases and J lost 5 bases. CDR3 sequence: CASSPQRTSIETQYF. CDR3 DNA sequence: TGTGCCAGCAGCCCCCAACGGACTAGCATCGAGACCCAGTACTTC.

The chain couples TRBV7-3 to TRBJ2-2; D unclear. CDR3 size: 13 residues. Trimming shortened V by 8 bases and J by 0 bases, and 7 bases separated the two germline ends. CDR1 is SGHTA and CDR2 is FQGTGA in the germline V gene. The CDR3 bases are TGTGCCAGCGGACGGACGAACACCGGGGAGCTGTTTTTT. The encoded protein is CASGRTNTGELFF.